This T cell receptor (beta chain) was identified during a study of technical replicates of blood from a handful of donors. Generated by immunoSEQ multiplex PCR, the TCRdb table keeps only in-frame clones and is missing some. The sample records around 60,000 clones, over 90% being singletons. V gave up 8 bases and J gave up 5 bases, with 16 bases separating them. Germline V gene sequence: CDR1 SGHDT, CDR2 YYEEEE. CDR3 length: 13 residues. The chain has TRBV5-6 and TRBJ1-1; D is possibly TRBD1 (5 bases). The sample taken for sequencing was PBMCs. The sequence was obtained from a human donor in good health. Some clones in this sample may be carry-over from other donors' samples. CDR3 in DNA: TGTGCCAGGGGGCTGGTCGGCATTACTGAAGCTTTCTTT. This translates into CARGLVGITEAFF.